This T cell receptor beta chain was sequenced for a study of T-cell memory formation after mild COVID-19. TCRdb processed the 5' RACE reads anew with MiXCR; each CDR3 protein has one entry. The sample yields fewer than 350,000 distinct CDR3 sequences, more than 13% seen once. The CDR3 has 16 amino acids. Germline CDR1 and CDR2: SGHRS and YFSETQ. Trimming took off 0 bases at V and 1 base at J, with 13 bases between the two ends. The chain couples TRBV5-1 to TRBJ1-1; D is uncertain. The receptor's source is a young man who had mild COVID-19 (a few samples of this study predate the infection). Cell type and time point are not known. Material: PBMCs or a T cell subset sorted from them (not recorded which). The CDR3 here is CASSLADGRRNTEAFF. The CDR3 DNA reads TGCGCCAGCAGCTTGGCCGACGGGAGGAGGAACACTGAAGCTTTCTTT.